This TCR beta chain was captured in a study of T cells in Graves' hyperthyroidism and ophthalmopathy. Turning to the study itself: Sampling of peripheral blood happened at initial diagnosis, prior to any treatment. Study conclusions and caveats: In validation, the model predicted ophthalmopathy. These predictions came a median roughly 6 months before onset. In the analysis, a 13 V-J model separated ophthalmopathy from stable hyperthyroidism.

RNA transcripts yielded amplified TCR beta CDR3 regions. First-round RT-PCR targeting the TCR CDR3 was performed with the HTBI primer set. MiXCR, applied by TCRdb to the multiplex PCR reads, yields one record per CDR3 protein. The data contain about 250,000 distinct CDR3 sequences, roughly 20% of them seen just once; the ten biggest clones take up around 60%. The germline V and J ends were trimmed by 3 bases and 5 bases, with 9 bases remaining between them. CDR1 is SGHTA, CDR2 FQGTGA, per germline. CDR3 size: 13 residues. Comments on this clonotype: Its cognate antigen is unknown.

The receptor was derived from a man aged 25 to 45 with Graves' ophthalmopathy. The chain recombines TRBV7-3 with TRBJ2-3, with D hard to call. The sample was blood. CDR3 in amino acids: CASSLGAGDTQYF. Written as DNA, the CDR3 is TGTGCCAGCAGCTTGGGTGCCGGAGATACGCAGTATTTT.